The 10 T cell receptor beta chains below were found in one sample sequenced in a study of T cells after yellow fever vaccination. One entry per CDR3 protein results from TCRdb running MiXCR on the 5' RACE reads. There are 350,000 or so distinct CDR3 sequences in the sample; approximately 8% occur only once, and roughly 18% lies in the top ten. The sample in question was PBMCs, obtained about 49 days after the first yellow fever vaccination. These receptor sequences come from a young man who received the YFV17D yellow fever vaccine.

The sample holds a few counts of this clonotype. The rearrangement links TRBV5-6 to TRBJ2-5, with D possibly TRBD1 on 5 matching bases. The germline V and J ends were trimmed by 1 base and 4 bases, with 14 bases remaining between them. This CDR3 spans 15 amino acids. Germline V gives CDR1 SGHDT, CDR2 YYEEEE. The CDR3 region has the DNA TGTGCCAGCAGCTTGTTGAGCGTAAGGGGAGAGACCCAGTACTTC. Its translation: CASSLLSVRGETQYF. Full variable domain (rest looked up from reference TRBV5-6 and TRBJ2-5): DAGVTQSPTHLIKTRGQQVTLRCSPKSGHDTVSWYQQALGQGPQFIFQYYEEEERQRGNFPDRFSGHQFPNYSSELNVNALLLGDSALYLCASSLLSVRGETQYFGPGTRLLVL.

This clonotype occurred many times. This rearrangement joins TRBV5-1 to TRBJ2-1, with TRBD2 matching over 11 bases. CDR1 and CDR2 (germline): SGHRS, YFSETQ. The CDR3 runs to 16 residues. J was trimmed by 1 base and V by 2 bases; bases with no gene match: 2. The CDR3 DNA sequence: TGCGCCAGCAGCTTCTCTAGCGGGGGGTCCTACAATGAGCAGTTCTTC. It codes for CASSFSSGGSYNEQFF.

This clonotype has more than one count but fewer than ten. The chain couples TRBV12-3 or TRBV12-4 to TRBJ1-2; D unclear. The CDR3 consists of 15 residues. Trimming took 6 bases from V and 3 from J, leaving 17 bases between them. CDR3 nucleotides: TGTGCCAGCAGCCCCCGCCCGGGTTGGGACTATGGCTACACCTTC. It yields the protein CASSPRPGWDYGYTF.

The gene calls are TRBV18 and TRBJ2-7; 7 bases fit TRBD1. Trimming cost V 3 bases and J 9 bases; bases outside gene matches: 11. From germline, CDR1 is KGHSH and CDR2 LQKENI. The CDR3 loop spans 14 amino acids. CDR3 nucleotide sequence: TGTGCCAGCTCACCGGGCGGACAGGCCTTCGGGCAGTACTTC. As protein: CASSPGGQAFGQYF.

V and J are TRBV28 and TRBJ1-2, with D perhaps matching TRBD1 (6 bases). The V end lost 10 bases, the J end lost 5 bases, and 11 bases lay between the germline ends. CDR3 length equals 11 residues. CDR1 is MDHEN and CDR2 is SYDVKM in the germline V gene. The CDR3 reads CATGQLYGYTF. CDR3 in DNA: TGTGCCACCGGACAGCTATATGGCTACACCTTC.

This clonotype showed up many times. The chain links TRBV20-1 to TRBJ2-1; 11 bases fit TRBD2. CDR1 and CDR2 from the germline V gene are DFQATT and SNEGSKA (reference sequence). The CDR3 length is 16 residues. Losses at the gene ends were 5 bases for V and 2 bases for J; bases not matched to a gene: 8. The CDR3: CSAGSLAGGTYNEQFF. For the CDR3, the DNA is TGCAGTGCTGGATCCCTAGCGGGGGGAACCTACAATGAGCAGTTCTTC.

The CDR3 sequence is CASSYGRPLPPQETQYF. CDR3 bases: TGTGCCAGCAGCTACGGACGGCCTCTCCCCCCACAAGAGACCCAGTACTTC. This chain uses TRBV7-2 with TRBJ2-5; D is uncertain. V dropped 4 bases and J dropped 2 bases, with 20 bases sitting between them. The CDR3 extends over 17 amino acids. Germline CDR1 SGHTA, CDR2 FQGNSA.

The rearrangement uses TRBV20-1 and TRBJ1-4; D gene unclear. The CDR3 length is 15 residues. Germline V gene lookup returns CDR1 DFQATT and CDR2 SNEGSKA (reference sequence). The V and J ends lost 3 bases and 0 bases respectively, with 11 bases between them. CDR3 bases: TGCAGTGCTAGCGATTCCGGTTCAACTAATGAAAAACTGTTTTTT. Translating gives CSASDSGSTNEKLFF.

This clonotype was seen only a few times. CDR3 coding DNA: TGTGCCAGTAGACTCGTCGGGACACCCAACACTGAAGCTTTCTTT. Translation gives CASRLVGTPNTEAFF. The chain is built from TRBV19 and TRBJ1-1; TRBD1 might be the D (6 bases). Per germline, CDR1 LNHDA and CDR2 SQIVND (reference sequence). The CDR3 length is 15 residues. V lost 6 bases, J lost 2 bases, and 16 bases lay in between.

This clonotype was counted a few times. In DNA, the CDR3 is TGTGCCATCAGCAAACCCCCTACAGGGCCGGTGGAGACCCAGTACTTC. It is translated as CAISKPPTGPVETQYF. J is TRBJ2-5 and V is TRBV10-3, with D perhaps TRBD1 (6 bases). Looked up from germline, CDR1 is ENHRY and CDR2 is SYGVKD. This CDR3 is built from 16 residues. The ends were cut back, 6 bases at V and 5 bases at J, with 22 bases in the middle.